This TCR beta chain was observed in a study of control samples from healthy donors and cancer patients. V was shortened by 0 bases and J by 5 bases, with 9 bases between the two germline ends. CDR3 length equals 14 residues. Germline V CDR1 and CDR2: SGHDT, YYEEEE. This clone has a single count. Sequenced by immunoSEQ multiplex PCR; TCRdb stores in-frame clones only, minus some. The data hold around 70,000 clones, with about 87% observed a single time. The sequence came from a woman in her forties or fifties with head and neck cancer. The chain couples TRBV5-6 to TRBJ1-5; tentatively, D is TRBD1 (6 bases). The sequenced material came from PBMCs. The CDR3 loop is CASSLGAGDQPQHF. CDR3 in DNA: TGTGCCAGCAGCTTGGGGGCAGGGGATCAGCCCCAGCATTTT.